This T cell receptor (beta chain) was identified during a study of T-cell memory formation after mild COVID-19. Study details: Among the donors, TCR clusters were largely specific to each donor. General study findings and limits: CD4+ bias marked clones expanding day 15 to 37, unlike balanced contracting clones.

This clonotype occurred a few times. Its antigen is currently unknown. 5'RACE with constant-segment primers built TCRalpha and TCRbeta cDNA libraries with UMIs. TCRdb redid the calling of the 5' RACE reads with MiXCR, one entry per CDR3 protein. The data show about 270,000 distinct CDR3 sequences, 15% to 20% seen once. The clonotype was recovered from a man between 18 and 29 years old who had mild COVID-19 (a few samples of this study predate the infection). Cell type and time point are not known. The sequenced material came from PBMCs or a T cell subset sorted from them (not recorded which).

Here the CDR3 reads CASSQDTLETEGEQYF. DNA for the CDR3: TGCGCCAGCAGCCAAGATACGTTAGAGACGGAGGGGGAGCAGTACTTC. The rearrangement uses TRBV4-1 and TRBJ2-7; D is perhaps TRBD2 (6 bases). Trimming left V 0 bases short and J 7 bases short, with 19 bases between. The CDR3 runs to 16 residues. Per germline, CDR1 MGHRA and CDR2 YSYEKL.